A selection of T cell receptor beta chains follows, all from one sample in a study of regulatory T cells in long-lasting Graves disease. TCRdb processed the multiplex PCR reads anew with MiXCR; each CDR3 protein has one entry. The sample records some 400,000 distinct CDR3 sequences, under 15% being singletons. The same specimen was also included in a second study, on T cells in Graves' hyperthyroidism and ophthalmopathy.

The sequenced sample was peripheral blood mononuclear cells (PBMCs), obtained at new diagnosis, from a patient treated with antithyroid drugs. These receptor sequences come from a woman aged 25 to 39 with Graves disease. Each CDR3 is given with its conserved first and last residue. Each record gives: CDR3 protein, CDR3 DNA, D gene, clone size, V gene, J gene. The D gene is left open where the match is weak. Size is stated for part of the rows, as once, few or many counts, or as a class when the clone is expanded.

CDR3aa: CASSPPSLSTDTQYF
CDR3nt: TGTGCCAGCTCACCACCGAGTCTGAGCACAGATACGCAGTATTTT
d_gene: NA
abundance: many
v_gene: TRBV18
j_gene: TRBJ2-3

CDR3aa: CASSLGLAGGRGYNEQFF
CDR3nt: TGTGCCAGCTCCCTGGGACTAGCGGGAGGCCGTGGCTACAATGAGCAGTTCTTC
d_gene: TRBD2
abundance: many
v_gene: TRBV28
j_gene: TRBJ2-1

CDR3aa: CSARGQGNYGYTF
CDR3nt: TGCAGTGCTAGAGGACAGGGTAACTATGGCTACACCTTC
d_gene: TRBD1
abundance: few
v_gene: TRBV20-1
j_gene: TRBJ1-2

CDR3aa: CASSLYGENTEAFF
CDR3nt: TGTGCCAGCAGTTTATACGGAGAGAACACTGAAGCTTTCTTT
d_gene: NA
abundance: many
v_gene: TRBV28
j_gene: TRBJ1-1

CDR3aa: CASSPGQGRHAPGAYF
CDR3nt: TGTGCCAGTAGTCCGGGACAGGGTCGACACGCCCCTGGCGCGTACTTC
d_gene: TRBD1
abundance: few
v_gene: TRBV19
j_gene: TRBJ2-7

CDR3aa: CASSLRTSGRGGNTDTQYF
CDR3nt: TGTGCCAGCAGCTTACGGACTAGCGGGAGGGGTGGAAACACAGATACGCAGTATTTT
d_gene: TRBD2
abundance: NA
v_gene: TRBV7-6
j_gene: TRBJ2-3

CDR3aa: CASSPLRDSYYEQYF
CDR3nt: TGTGCCAGCAGTCCCCTCCGGGACAGCTACTACGAGCAGTACTTC
d_gene: TRBD1
abundance: many
v_gene: TRBV6-1
j_gene: TRBJ2-7

CDR3aa: CASSLATGGTDTQYF
CDR3nt: TGCGCCAGCAGCTTGGCCACCGGGGGCACAGATACGCAGTATTTT
d_gene: NA
abundance: few
v_gene: TRBV19
j_gene: TRBJ2-3

CDR3aa: CASSLGGDAEAFF
CDR3nt: TGCGCCAGCAGCTTGGGAGGGGACGCTGAAGCTTTCTTT
d_gene: NA
abundance: many
v_gene: TRBV5-1
j_gene: TRBJ1-1

CDR3aa: CASSSRAEQHYEQYF
CDR3nt: TGCGCCAGCAGCTCCCGGGCCGAACAGCACTACGAGCAGTACTTC
d_gene: NA
abundance: many
v_gene: TRBV5-1
j_gene: TRBJ2-7

CDR3aa: CSARGVRDYEQYF
CDR3nt: TGCAGTGCTAGAGGGGTACGGGACTACGAGCAGTACTTC
d_gene: NA
abundance: many
v_gene: TRBV20-1
j_gene: TRBJ2-7

CDR3aa: CATSHRDAQETQYF
CDR3nt: TGTGCCACCAGTCACCGGGACGCCCAAGAGACCCAGTACTTC
d_gene: NA
abundance: few
v_gene: TRBV24-1
j_gene: TRBJ2-5

CDR3aa: CAWSVGGVDTGELFF
CDR3nt: TGTGCCTGGAGTGTCGGCGGGGTAGACACCGGGGAGCTGTTTTTT
d_gene: NA
abundance: NA
v_gene: TRBV30
j_gene: TRBJ2-2

CDR3aa: CASSLGDRGTDEQYF
CDR3nt: TGCGCCAGCAGCTTAGGGGACAGGGGGACGGACGAGCAGTACTTC
d_gene: TRBD1
abundance: NA
v_gene: TRBV5-1
j_gene: TRBJ2-7

CDR3aa: CASSPDRVDYGYTF
CDR3nt: TGTGCCAGTAGTCCCGACAGGGTGGACTATGGCTACACCTTC
d_gene: TRBD1
abundance: NA
v_gene: TRBV19
j_gene: TRBJ1-2

CDR3aa: CASSIGVAGGYEQYF
CDR3nt: TGTGCCAGTAGTATAGGGGTAGCGGGAGGCTACGAGCAGTACTTC
d_gene: TRBD2
abundance: few
v_gene: TRBV19
j_gene: TRBJ2-7

CDR3aa: CASSYRTGTYEQYF
CDR3nt: TGTGCCAGCAGTTACCGGACAGGGACCTACGAGCAGTACTTC
d_gene: TRBD1
abundance: few
v_gene: TRBV6-5
j_gene: TRBJ2-7

CDR3aa: CASSLDSILMNTEAFF
CDR3nt: TGTGCCAGCAGCTTAGACAGCATTCTCATGAACACTGAAGCTTTCTTT
d_gene: NA
abundance: many
v_gene: TRBV12-3/TRBV12-4
j_gene: TRBJ1-1

CDR3aa: CASTRDGRSTDTQYF
CDR3nt: TGTGCCAGCACACGCGACGGCCGTAGCACAGATACGCAGTATTTT
d_gene: NA
abundance: many
v_gene: TRBV7-2
j_gene: TRBJ2-3

CDR3aa: CASSEGTSGSYEQYF
CDR3nt: TGTGCCAGCAGTGAAGGGACTAGCGGCTCCTACGAGCAGTACTTC
d_gene: TRBD2
abundance: many
v_gene: TRBV6-1
j_gene: TRBJ2-7

CDR3aa: CASRALAGVTYEQYF
CDR3nt: TGTGCCAGCAGGGCACTAGCGGGAGTAACCTACGAGCAGTACTTC
d_gene: TRBD2
abundance: NA
v_gene: TRBV28
j_gene: TRBJ2-7

CDR3aa: CASTGGQRGTDTQYF
CDR3nt: TGTGCCAGCACAGGGGGACAACGGGGGACAGATACGCAGTATTTT
d_gene: NA
abundance: many
v_gene: TRBV12-3/TRBV12-4
j_gene: TRBJ2-3

CDR3aa: CASSLEAGGPFVETQYF
CDR3nt: TGTGCCAGCAGTTTAGAAGCGGGAGGGCCTTTCGTAGAGACCCAGTACTTC
d_gene: TRBD2
abundance: many
v_gene: TRBV12-3/TRBV12-4
j_gene: TRBJ2-5

CDR3aa: CASSQDTGWQETQYF
CDR3nt: TGTGCCAGCAGCCAAGATACAGGTTGGCAAGAGACCCAGTACTTC
d_gene: NA
abundance: many
v_gene: TRBV3-1
j_gene: TRBJ2-5

CDR3aa: CASTGSYNTEAFF
CDR3nt: TGTGCCAGCACTGGCAGTTACAACACTGAAGCTTTCTTT
d_gene: NA
abundance: once
v_gene: TRBV27
j_gene: TRBJ1-1

CDR3aa: CASSPVGGYTF
CDR3nt: TGTGCCAGCAGCCCGGTGGGGGGCTACACCTTC
d_gene: NA
abundance: many
v_gene: TRBV6-1
j_gene: TRBJ1-2

CDR3aa: CASSYSPGLAGGGFF
CDR3nt: TGTGCCAGCAGCTATTCCCCGGGACTAGCGGGAGGAGGGTTCTTC
d_gene: TRBD2
abundance: many
v_gene: TRBV11-2
j_gene: TRBJ2-1